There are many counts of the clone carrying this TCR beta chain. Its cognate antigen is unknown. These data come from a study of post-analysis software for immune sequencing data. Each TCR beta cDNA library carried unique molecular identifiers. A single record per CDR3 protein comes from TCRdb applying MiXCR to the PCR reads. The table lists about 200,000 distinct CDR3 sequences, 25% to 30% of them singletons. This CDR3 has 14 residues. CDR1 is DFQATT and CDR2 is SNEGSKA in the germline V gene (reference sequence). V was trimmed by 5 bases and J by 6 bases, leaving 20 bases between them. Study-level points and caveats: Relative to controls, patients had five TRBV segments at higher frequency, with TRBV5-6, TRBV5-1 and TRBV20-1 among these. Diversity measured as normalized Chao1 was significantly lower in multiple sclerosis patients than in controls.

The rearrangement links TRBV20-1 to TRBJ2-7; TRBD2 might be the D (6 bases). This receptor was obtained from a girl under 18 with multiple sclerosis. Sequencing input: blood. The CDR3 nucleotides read TGCAGTGCTCCTAGAGACGGGAGAGGAGGCGAGCAGTACTTC. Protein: CSAPRDGRGGEQYF.